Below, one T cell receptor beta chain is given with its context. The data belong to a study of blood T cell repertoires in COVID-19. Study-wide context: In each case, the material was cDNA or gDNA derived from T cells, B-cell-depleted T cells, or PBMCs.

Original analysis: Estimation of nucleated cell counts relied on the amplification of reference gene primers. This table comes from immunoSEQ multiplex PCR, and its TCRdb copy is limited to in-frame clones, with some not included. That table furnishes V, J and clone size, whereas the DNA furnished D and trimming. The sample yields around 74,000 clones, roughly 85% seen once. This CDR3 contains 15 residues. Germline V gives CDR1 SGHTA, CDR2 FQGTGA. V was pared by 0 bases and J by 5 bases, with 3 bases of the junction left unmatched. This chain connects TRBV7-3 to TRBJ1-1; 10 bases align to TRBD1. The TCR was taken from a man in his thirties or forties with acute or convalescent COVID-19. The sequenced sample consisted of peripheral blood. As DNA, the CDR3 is TGTGCCAGCAGCTTAACGGGACAGGGGATTACTGAAGCTTTCTTT. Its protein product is CASSLTGQGITEAFF.